The next 19 T cell receptor beta chains were all read from a single sample in a study of shared clonotypes between healthy human individuals. Assay used: immunoSEQ multiplex PCR; TCRdb lists only in-frame clones, some missing. This table holds 660,000 or so clones, 96% found once. Positively selected for CCR7, the CD45RO-negative cells used as naive CD8 cells excluded terminally differentiated effector memory CD45RA+ cells. The sample comprised naive CD8+ T cells sorted from blood. These receptors all come from a woman in her thirties in good health.

This chain joins TRBV10-3 and TRBJ2-7; TRBD1 matches 9 bases. CDR1 is ENHRY and CDR2 is SYGVKD in the germline V gene. V gave up 6 bases and J gave up 5 bases; unmatched junction bases: 2. The CDR3 is 12 residues long. CDR3 sequence: CAIRGDRDEQYF. The DNA for the CDR3 is TGTGCCATCAGGGGGGACAGGGACGAGCAGTACTTC.

The chain is built from TRBV11-2 and TRBJ1-2, with D unresolved. V lost 2 bases, J lost 3 bases, and 7 bases lay in between. From germline, CDR1 is SGHAT and CDR2 FQNNGV. CDR3 length equals 13 residues. The CDR3 reads CASSLNGDYGYTF. The DNA for the CDR3 is TGTGCCAGCAGCTTAAATGGGGACTATGGCTACACCTTC.

The CDR3 sequence is CASSLGRAEAFF. The CDR3, as DNA: TGTGCCAGCAGCTTAGGCAGGGCTGAAGCTTTCTTT. The chain uses TRBV7-9 and TRBJ1-1; the D gene is possibly TRBD1 (5 bases). Germline V gene data show CDR1 as SEHNR and CDR2 as FQNEAQ (reference sequence). Trimming removed 1 base at V and 6 bases at J, with 6 bases between. This CDR3 spans 12 amino acids.

This chain links TRBV19 with TRBJ2-3, with D possibly matching TRBD2 (6 bases). Deletions cut 1 base from V and 0 bases from J, with 17 bases between. This CDR3 has 18 amino acids. Per the germline V gene, CDR1 is LNHDA and CDR2 is SQIVND (reference sequence). The CDR3 reads CASSIVPGLDTSTDTQYF. Here the CDR3 DNA reads TGTGCCAGTAGTATAGTCCCGGGACTTGACACTAGCACAGATACGCAGTATTTT.

V is TRBV27 and J is TRBJ2-7; D is tentatively TRBD1 or TRBD2 (5 bases each). Per the germline V gene, CDR1 is MNHEY and CDR2 is SMNVEV (reference sequence). V dropped 5 bases and J dropped 2 bases, with 19 bases sitting between them. The CDR3 runs to 16 residues. CDR3 DNA: TGTGCCAGCAGTGACTCTGCCGGGACCGCCGCCTACGAGCAGTACTTC. The encoded protein is CASSDSAGTAAYEQYF.

This chain connects TRBV5-6 to TRBJ2-7, with 9 bases aligning to TRBD1. Trimming took 1 base from V and 2 from J; bases not matched to a gene: 7. Germline CDR1 and CDR2: SGHDT and YYEEEE. This CDR3 region has 16 residues. The CDR3 nucleotides read TGTGCCAGCAGCTTGTATACAGGGGGCGCCCCCTACGAGCAGTACTTC. Protein product: CASSLYTGGAPYEQYF.

V is TRBV7-9 and J is TRBJ1-1; D is ambiguous. Germline loops: CDR1 SEHNR, CDR2 FQNEAQ (reference sequence). Deletions cut 3 bases from V and 4 bases from J, with 12 bases between. The CDR3 sequence is 14 residues long. Written as DNA, the CDR3 is TGTGCCAGCAGCTTTATTATGGGAGGCACTGAAGCTTTCTTT. Protein product: CASSFIMGGTEAFF.

The V call is TRBV10-3, the J call TRBJ2-3; D is perhaps TRBD2 (7 bases). The germline CDR1 and CDR2 sequences are ENHRY and SYGVKD. This CDR3 region has 15 residues. Trimming left V 11 bases short and J 6 bases short, with 24 bases between. The CDR3 DNA follows: TGTGCCCTCAAGGGGGATAGCGGGCCGGCTGATACGCAGTATTTT. The encoded protein is CALKGDSGPADTQYF.

The V and J genes are TRBV7-2 and TRBJ2-2; D is possibly TRBD1 (6 bases). The CDR3 loop spans 15 amino acids. Germline CDR1 and CDR2: SGHTA and FQGNSA. Between the trimmed V and J ends, which lost 5 bases and 6 bases, there was a span of 16 bases. The CDR3 sequence is CASSPTTGHAGELFF. CDR3 sequence (DNA): TGTGCCAGCAGCCCGACGACAGGACATGCCGGGGAGCTGTTTTTT. The full variable domain, its missing parts supplied by reference TRBV7-2 and TRBJ2-2, is GAGVSQSPSNKVTEKGKDVELRCDPISGHTALYWYRQSLGQGLEFLIYFQGNSAPDKSGLPSDRFSAERTGGSVSTLTIQRTQQEDSAVYLCASSPTTGHAGELFFGEGSRLTVL.

The chain uses TRBV28 and TRBJ2-7, with D uncertain. V dropped 2 bases and J dropped 1 base, with 9 bases sitting between them. The CDR3 runs to 14 residues. Germline assignment: CDR1 MDHEN and CDR2 SYDVKM. Written as DNA, the CDR3 is TGTGCCAGCAGTTTAACCACCTCATCCTACGAGCAGTACTTC. Protein product: CASSLTTSSYEQYF.

With regard to this clone: The sample holds other DNA sequences that translate to the same CDR3. The V and J genes are TRBV2 and TRBJ2-7, with 7 bases fitting TRBD2. CDR1 is SNHLY and CDR2 is FYNNEI in the germline V gene. V lost 3 bases, J lost 1 base, and 0 bases stayed unmatched. This CDR3 spans 13 amino acids. The CDR3 region has the DNA TGTGCCAGCAGTGAGGGACTATCCTACGAGCAGTACTTC. Its translation: CASSEGLSYEQYF.

The J gene is TRBJ2-5, the V gene TRBV2; weak D call: TRBD1 (6 bases). The J call could be wrong; TRBJ2-7 is a better fit for the DNA end. CDR1 SNHLY and CDR2 FYNNEI come from the germline V gene. The length of the CDR3 is 16 residues. This chain's CDR3 is CASSEFGTPASYEQYF. The CDR3 DNA is TGTGCCAGCAGTGAATTCGGGACACCGGCCTCCTACGAGCAGTACTTC.

The rearrangement uses TRBV27 and TRBJ1-1; D may be TRBD1 (6 bases). The germline CDR1 and CDR2 sequences are MNHEY and SMNVEV (reference sequence). The CDR3 has 14 residues. Trimming stripped 5 bases from V and 3 bases from J, with 13 bases between. The CDR3 DNA reads TGTGCCAGCAGTCTCCGGGACACCTACACTGAAGCTTTCTTT. It codes for CASSLRDTYTEAFF.

The J gene is TRBJ2-7, the V gene TRBV29-1, with 11 bases matching TRBD2. The V gene end was trimmed by 1 base and the J gene end by 3 bases; junction bases not matched to a gene: 8. The V gene's germline CDR1 is SQVTM and CDR2 ANQGSEA. CDR3 size: 16 residues. CDR3 protein: CSVEAQTSGTNYEQYF. The DNA of the CDR3 is TGCAGCGTTGAAGCCCAGACTAGCGGGACTAACTACGAGCAGTACTTC.

This sequence joins TRBV5-1 and TRBJ1-1; D is unclear. Germline CDR1 is SGHRS and CDR2 is YFSETQ. The CDR3 consists of 15 residues. V gave up 0 bases and J gave up 3 bases, with 12 bases separating them. CDR3 bases: TGCGCCAGCAGCTTGGAAGGTGTAAAAGACACTGAAGCTTTCTTT. Residues: CASSLEGVKDTEAFF.

This chain uses TRBV6-5 with TRBJ2-2; 8 nucleotides match TRBD2. The CDR3 length is 16 residues. J gave up 3 bases and V 1 base, and 4 bases lay outside the gene matches. The germline V gene has CDR1 MNHEY and CDR2 SVGAGI. The CDR3 sequence is CASSYLSGGHTGELFF. The CDR3 nucleotides read TGTGCCAGCAGTTACTTGTCGGGAGGGCACACCGGGGAGCTGTTTTTT.

The gene calls are TRBV12-5 and TRBJ1-1; maybe TRBD1 (5 bases). Between the trimmed V and J ends, which lost 9 bases and 6 bases, there was a span of 11 bases. The V gene's germline CDR1 is LGHNT and CDR2 FRNRAP. CDR3 length equals 11 residues. CDR3 sequence (DNA): TGTGCTAGCTCGCTGGGGGCTGAAGCTTTCTTT. Amino acid sequence: CASSLGAEAFF.

The V gene is TRBV19, the J gene TRBJ2-7; D might be TRBD1 or TRBD2, each matching 5 bases. The CDR3 length is 13 residues. Germline CDR1 reads LNHDA; CDR2 reads SQIVND (reference sequence). V lost 8 bases and J lost 1, with 12 bases in between. This CDR3 reads CASRDGYSYEQYF. CDR3 DNA: TGTGCCAGTCGGGACGGATATTCCTACGAGCAGTACTTC.

This clone was observed a single time. The chain links TRBV5-6 to TRBJ2-5; TRBD2 might be the D (6 bases). The CDR3 contains 18 residues. CDR1 and CDR2 (germline): SGHDT, YYEEEE. V lost 4 bases and J lost 4, with 26 bases in between. The CDR3 bases are TGTGCCAGCAGCAGGGACTTCCAACAAATGGGCCCCCCAGAGACCCAGTACTTC. It translates to CASSRDFQQMGPPETQYF.